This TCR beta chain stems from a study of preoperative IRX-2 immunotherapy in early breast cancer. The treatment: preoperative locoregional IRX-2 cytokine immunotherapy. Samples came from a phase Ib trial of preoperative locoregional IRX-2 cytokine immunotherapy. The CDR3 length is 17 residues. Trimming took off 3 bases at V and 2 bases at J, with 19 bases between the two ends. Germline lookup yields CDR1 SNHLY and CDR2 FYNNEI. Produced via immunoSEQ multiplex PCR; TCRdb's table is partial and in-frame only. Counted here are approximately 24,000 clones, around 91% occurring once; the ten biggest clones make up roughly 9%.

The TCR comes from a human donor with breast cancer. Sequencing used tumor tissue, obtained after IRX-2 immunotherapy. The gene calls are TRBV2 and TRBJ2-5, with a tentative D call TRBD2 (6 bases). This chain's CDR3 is CASSEWGEPLGQETQYF. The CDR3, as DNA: TGTGCCAGCAGTGAGTGGGGGGAGCCCTTGGGACAAGAGACCCAGTACTTC.